This T cell receptor (beta chain) was sequenced in a study of cytomegalovirus exposure and HLA in healthy donors. Clones were sequenced by immunoSEQ multiplex PCR, and TCRdb holds only the in-frame ones, with some missing. The sample includes some 110,000 clones, about 88% of them seen just once. The CDR3 covers 14 residues. Trimming cost V 6 bases and J 3 bases, with 15 bases left between them. Germline lookup yields CDR1 WSHSY and CDR2 SAAADI. The sequence derives from a woman younger than 35 in good health and CMV-seropositive. Sequenced: PBMCs. The J gene is TRBJ2-7, the V gene TRBV10-2; weak D call: TRBD2 (5 bases). CDR3 sequence (DNA): TGCGCCAGCAGAATACCCGGGATACACTACGAGCAGTACTTC. Translated, it gives CASRIPGIHYEQYF.